One and the same sample provided the 2 T cell receptor beta chains below, sequenced in a study of beta chain features in type 1 diabetes. Points from the study as a whole: Type 1 diabetes patients had TCRB CDR3s that were shorter (moderately but significantly so) in all four CD4+ subsets.

No antigen is known for these receptors. The study reverse transcribed the entire isolated RNA, so it sequenced expressed TCRB transcripts. Using immunoSEQ multiplex PCR, the repertoire was profiled, and TCRdb retains in-frame clones only, with some absent. Of roughly 260,000 clones detected, roughly 22% appear once; the ten largest clones hold around 0.03%. The specimen was naive CD4+ T cells from blood. Receptors were obtained from a woman between 40 and 55 years old with type 1 diabetes.

The CDR3 coding sequence is TGCGCCAGCAGCTTGGTTGGAGGGAGTGGTTACACTGAAGCTTTCTTT. This translates into CASSLVGGSGYTEAFF. This chain connects TRBV5-1 to TRBJ1-1, with D unresolved. V lost 0 bases and J lost 3, with 15 bases in between. Per the germline V gene, CDR1 is SGHRS and CDR2 is YFSETQ. The CDR3 contains 16 residues.

This clone came up once. The chain links TRBV7-2 to TRBJ2-5; TRBD2 might be the D (6 bases). This CDR3 has 15 amino acids. In germline, CDR1 is SGHTA, CDR2 FQGNSA. The germline V and J ends were trimmed by 5 bases and 5 bases, with 18 bases remaining between them. CDR3 bases: TGTGCCAGCAGCGGAGCGGGTGTAGGAAGGGAGACCCAGTACTTC. It yields the protein CASSGAGVGRETQYF.